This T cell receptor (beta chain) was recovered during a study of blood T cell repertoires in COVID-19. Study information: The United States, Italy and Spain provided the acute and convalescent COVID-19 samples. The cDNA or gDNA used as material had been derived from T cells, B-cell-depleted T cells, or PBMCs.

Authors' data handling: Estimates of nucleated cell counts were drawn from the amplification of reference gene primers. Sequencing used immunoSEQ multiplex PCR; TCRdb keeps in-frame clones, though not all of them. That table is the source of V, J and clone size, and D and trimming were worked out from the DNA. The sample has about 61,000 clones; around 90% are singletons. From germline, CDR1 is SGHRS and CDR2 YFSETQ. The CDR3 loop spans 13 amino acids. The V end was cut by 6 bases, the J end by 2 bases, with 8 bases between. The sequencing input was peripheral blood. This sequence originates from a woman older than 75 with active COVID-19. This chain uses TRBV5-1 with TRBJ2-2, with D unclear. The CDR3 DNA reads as TGCGCCAGCACCCAGGAAAACACCGGGGAGCTGTTTTTT. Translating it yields CASTQENTGELFF.